This passage covers 26 T cell receptor beta chains from one sample sequenced in a study of T cell responses to AZD1222 COVID-19 vaccine. Produced via immunoSEQ multiplex PCR; TCRdb's table is partial and in-frame only. Of about 180,000 clones listed, almost 90% are singletons. The sequencing used peripheral blood, collected on day 0 of AZD1222 vaccination. These receptors came from an adult in good health.

This clone is a singleton in its sample. The same CDR3 also results from other DNA sequences found in this sample. V gene TRBV7-3 combines with J gene TRBJ2-3; tentative D call: TRBD1 (6 bases). CDR3 length equals 12 residues. Germline loops: CDR1 SGHTA, CDR2 FQGTGA. V lost 5 bases and J 6 bases, leaving 9 bases between the germline ends. The CDR3 protein is CASSPRGDTQYF. In nucleotides, the CDR3 is TGTGCCAGCAGCCCTAGGGGGGATACGCAGTATTTT.

The chain employs TRBV27 and TRBJ2-7, with 12 bases that match TRBD1. Trimming cost V 3 bases and J 1 base; bases outside gene matches: 7. Germline V gene lookup returns CDR1 MNHEY and CDR2 SMNVEV (reference sequence). The CDR3 has 17 residues. The CDR3 sequence: CASSLVGQGAYSYEQYF. CDR3 nucleotide sequence: TGTGCCAGCAGTTTGGTGGGACAGGGGGCCTATTCCTACGAGCAGTACTTC.

The gene calls are TRBV12-3 or TRBV12-4 and TRBJ1-2; no reliable D call. With 2 bases removed from V and 6 bases from J, the gap between germline ends came to 10 bases. This CDR3 region has 13 residues. CDR3 DNA: TGTGCCAGCAGTTTATTGGCTGGGGATGGCTACACCTTC. It is translated as CASSLLAGDGYTF.

The chain carries TRBV3-1 (or the pseudogene TRBV3-2) and TRBJ2-3, with D possibly being TRBD2 (7 bases). CDR1 is LGHDT and CDR2 is YNNKEL in the germline V gene (reference sequence). CDR3 length equals 13 residues. V lost 4 bases, J lost 5 bases, and 10 bases lay in between. CDR3 sequence: CASSRGGQDTQYF. For the CDR3, the DNA is TGTGCCAGCAGCCGGGGGGGCCAAGATACGCAGTATTTT.

This clone has only a few counts. CDR3 sequence: CASSTSPGAGDTEAFF. CDR3 nucleotide sequence: TGTGCCAGTAGTACATCCCCCGGGGCCGGGGACACTGAAGCTTTCTTT. This rearrangement joins TRBV19 to TRBJ1-1, with D perhaps TRBD1 (5 bases). Between the trimmed V and J ends, which lost 4 bases and 3 bases, there was a span of 18 bases. Looked up from germline, CDR1 is LNHDA and CDR2 is SQIVND (reference sequence). The CDR3 is 16 amino acids.

V and J are TRBV1 and TRBJ2-1. TRBV1 is a known pseudogene. This CDR3 is built from 17 residues. CDR3 DNA: TGCACCAGCAGCCGAAAAAGGGGGGTCTGCTCCTACAATGAGCAGTTCTTC. Its translation: CTSSRKRGVCSYNEQFF.

This clone was picked up a small number of times. V is TRBV7-6 and J is TRBJ2-5; D might be TRBD1 (6 bases). The CDR3 extends over 15 amino acids. Germline V gives CDR1 SGHVS, CDR2 FNYEAQ. V lost 5 bases and J lost 2, with 15 bases in between. The CDR3 here is CASSPSGTPQETQYF. The CDR3 nucleotides read TGTGCCAGCAGCCCCTCCGGGACACCTCAAGAGACCCAGTACTTC. The variable domain in full, completed from reference TRBV7-6 and TRBJ2-5, reads GAGVSQSPRYKVTKRGQDVALRCDPISGHVSLYWYRQALGQGPEFLTYFNYEAQQDKSGLPNDRFSAERPEGSISTLTIQRTEQRDSAMYRCASSPSGTPQETQYFGPGTRLLVL.

There are a few counts of this clone. The rearrangement uses TRBV28 and TRBJ2-7; 11 bases match TRBD2. The CDR3 extends over 15 amino acids. V lost 6 bases and J lost 3; bases outside the gene matches: 7. Germline V CDR1 and CDR2: MDHEN, SYDVKM. For the CDR3, the DNA is TGTGCCAGCAGCCTCACTAGCGGGGGCCTCTACGAGCAGTACTTC. Its protein product is CASSLTSGGLYEQYF.

J is TRBJ2-2 and V is TRBV6-6, with D unresolved. The CDR3 spans 13 residues. V was cut by 4 bases and J by 7 bases, with 10 bases left in between. CDR1 and CDR2 from the germline V gene are MNHNY and SVGAGI (reference sequence). The CDR3 loop is CASSSGRFGELFF. Here the CDR3 DNA reads TGTGCCAGCAGTTCAGGACGGTTCGGGGAGCTGTTTTTT.

The chain uses TRBV5-5 and TRBJ2-7; D might be TRBD2 (5 bases). V was pared by 0 bases and J by 2 bases, with 9 bases between. CDR3 length: 14 residues. Germline assignment: CDR1 SGHKS and CDR2 YYEKEE (reference sequence). In nucleotides, the CDR3 is TGTGCCAGCAGCTTGGATGTCGGGACCTACGAGCAGTACTTC. It encodes CASSLDVGTYEQYF.

The V gene is TRBV20-1, the J gene TRBJ2-7; either TRBD1 or TRBD2 may fit D (5 bases each). Trimming stripped 3 bases from V and 2 bases from J, with 14 bases between. Germline assignment: CDR1 DFQATT and CDR2 SNEGSKA (reference sequence). The CDR3 sequence is 14 residues long. The CDR3 here is CSASTRDRPYEQYF. The CDR3 DNA follows: TGCAGTGCTAGTACCCGGGACCGACCCTACGAGCAGTACTTC.

This rearrangement joins TRBV5-5 to TRBJ2-7, with D possibly being TRBD1 or TRBD2 (7 bases each). V was cut by 5 bases and J by 5 bases, with 26 bases left in between. The CDR3 is made up of 17 amino acids. The germline CDR1 and CDR2 sequences are SGHKS and YYEKEE (reference sequence). The CDR3 protein is CASSYPRIRGGSDEQYF. The CDR3 DNA follows: TGTGCCAGCAGTTACCCCCGTATCAGGGGGGGGAGCGACGAGCAGTACTTC.

This clone was observed a single time. V and J are TRBV19 and TRBJ1-5; no reliable D call. Looked up from germline, CDR1 is LNHDA and CDR2 is SQIVND (reference sequence). The CDR3 is made up of 14 amino acids. V lost 5 bases, J lost 9 bases, and 17 bases lay in between. Written as DNA, the CDR3 is TGTGCCAGTAGTGCGACCACGGCAATCGGGCCCCAGCATTTT. This codes for CASSATTAIGPQHF.

This chain's CDR3 is CASSLRQQSTDTQYF. CDR3 DNA sequence: TGTGCCAGCAGTTTAAGACAGCAGAGCACAGATACGCAGTATTTT. The chain uses TRBV28 and TRBJ2-3; TRBD1 is a possible D gene (5 bases). The CDR3 is made up of 15 amino acids. Trimming took 2 bases from V and 0 from J, leaving 9 bases between them. Germline CDR1 and CDR2: MDHEN and SYDVKM.

The chain has TRBV7-9 and TRBJ1-6; D is perhaps TRBD1 (6 bases). Trimming left V 5 bases short and J 3 bases short, with 11 bases between. CDR1 SEHNR and CDR2 FQNEAQ come from the germline V gene (reference sequence). This CDR3 has 15 residues. CDR3 coding DNA: TGTGCCAGCAGCGGATGGACAGTCTATAATTCACCCCTCCACTTT. Its translation: CASSGWTVYNSPLHF. Full variable domain (remainder filled in from reference TRBV7-9 and TRBJ1-6): DTGVSQNPRHKITKRGQNVTFRCDPISEHNRLYWYRQTLGQGPEFLTYFQNEAQLEKSRLLSDRFSAERPKGSFSTLEIQRTEQGDSAMYLCASSGWTVYNSPLHFGNGTRLTVT.

The chain links TRBV29-1 to TRBJ2-1; 9 bases align to TRBD1. CDR1 and CDR2 (germline): SQVTM, ANQGSEA. Trimming removed 1 base from V and 10 bases from J; junction bases left unmatched: 11. This CDR3 is 15 amino acids long. The CDR3 bases are TGCAGCGTTGAAGTAACAGGGGGCCCCTTGGGGGAGCAGTTCTTC. It yields the protein CSVEVTGGPLGEQFF.

CDR3 in DNA: TGTGCCAGCTCACTGCAGGGGACCTACGAGCAGTACTTC. It encodes CASSLQGTYEQYF. The chain uses TRBV18 and TRBJ2-7; a possible D gene is TRBD1 (6 bases). Germline CDR1 KGHSH, CDR2 LQKENI. V was shortened by 4 bases and J by 2 bases, with 9 bases between the two germline ends. There are 13 residues in the CDR3. Full variable domain (missing parts from reference TRBV18 and TRBJ2-7): NAGVMQNPRHLVRRRGQEARLRCSPMKGHSHVYWYRQLPEEGLKFMVYLQKENIIDESGMPKERFSAEFPKEGPSILRIQQVVRGDSAAYFCASSLQGTYEQYFGPGTRLTVT.

V and J are TRBV5-1 and TRBJ2-2; possibly TRBD2 for D (5 bases). Germline lookup yields CDR1 SGHRS and CDR2 YFSETQ. The CDR3 covers 13 residues. V was cut by 7 bases and J by 6 bases, with 13 bases left in between. The CDR3 DNA reads TGCGCCAGCGGTCGCGAGGGCGCCGGGGAGCTGTTTTTT. Translating gives CASGREGAGELFF.

The genes are TRBV27 and TRBJ2-3; 7 nucleotides agree with TRBD2. The CDR3 loop spans 17 amino acids. V was pared by 5 bases and J by 1 base, with 12 bases of the junction left unmatched. CDR1 is MNHEY, CDR2 SMNVEV, per germline (reference sequence). Here the CDR3 reads CASSPHWGGTGTDTQYF. The CDR3 nucleotides are TGTGCCAGCAGTCCCCATTGGGGGGGGACTGGCACAGATACGCAGTATTTT.

The chain couples TRBV9 to TRBJ1-2; D not resolved. This CDR3 contains 10 residues. Per germline, CDR1 SGDLS and CDR2 YYNGEE. Trimming shortened V by 7 bases and J by 8 bases, and 9 bases separated the two germline ends. The chain's CDR3 is CASLTRGYTF. The CDR3 bases are TGTGCCAGCTTAACTAGGGGCTACACCTTC.

The V and J genes are TRBV5-1 and TRBJ1-1, with D uncertain. V was trimmed by 1 base and J by 7 bases, leaving 20 bases between them. The germline V gene has CDR1 SGHRS and CDR2 YFSETQ. The CDR3 is 16 residues long. CDR3 protein: CASSLFGLGYSFEAFF. CDR3 nucleotide sequence: TGCGCCAGCAGCTTGTTTGGCTTGGGATACAGCTTTGAAGCTTTCTTT.

The gene calls are TRBV30 and TRBJ2-2; no reliable D call. CDR3 size: 15 residues. Trimming cost V 4 bases and J 4 bases, with 16 bases left between them. Germline V CDR1 and CDR2: GTSNPN, SVGIG (reference sequence). CDR3 coding DNA: TGTGCCTGGACAAACAACGCGTTACTCACCGGGGAGCTGTTTTTT. Amino acids: CAWTNNALLTGELFF.

This clone has a single count. The chain employs TRBV6-2 or TRBV6-3 and TRBJ2-1, with 14 bases matching TRBD2. CDR3 length: 16 amino acids. V lost 6 bases to trimming and J lost 5 bases; unmatched junction nucleotides: 6. Looked up from germline, CDR1 is MNHEY and CDR2 is SVGEGT. Here the CDR3 reads CASSPRLAGGHNEQFF. The DNA of the CDR3 is TGTGCCAGCAGCCCCCGACTAGCGGGGGGGCACAATGAGCAGTTCTTC.

The rearrangement joins TRBV5-1 to TRBJ1-1; 9 bases align to TRBD1. Trimming removed 6 bases from V and 4 bases from J; junction bases left unmatched: 7. The CDR3 totals 14 residues. Per the germline V gene, CDR1 is SGHRS and CDR2 is YFSETQ. The CDR3 sequence is CASTTQTGGTEAFF. The CDR3 DNA reads TGCGCCAGCACTACCCAGACAGGGGGCACTGAAGCTTTCTTT.

This clone was counted between two and nine times. The CDR3 DNA is TGTGCCAGCAGACCAGGGTACGGGGAGCTGTTTTTT. Its protein product is CASRPGYGELFF. The chain is built from TRBV2 and TRBJ2-2, with D tentatively TRBD1 (5 bases). This CDR3 is built from 12 residues. Per germline, CDR1 SNHLY and CDR2 FYNNEI. V lost 6 bases to trimming and J lost 7 bases, with 9 bases between them.

The chain has TRBV6-6 and TRBJ1-6; unclear D gene. Trimming took 5 bases from V and 12 from J, leaving 14 bases between them. Germline V lookup: CDR1 MNHNY, CDR2 SVGAGI (reference sequence). This CDR3 has 13 residues. The CDR3 spells CASSIRKAEPLHF. The DNA of the CDR3 is TGTGCCAGCAGTATCCGGAAGGCCGAACCCCTCCACTTT.